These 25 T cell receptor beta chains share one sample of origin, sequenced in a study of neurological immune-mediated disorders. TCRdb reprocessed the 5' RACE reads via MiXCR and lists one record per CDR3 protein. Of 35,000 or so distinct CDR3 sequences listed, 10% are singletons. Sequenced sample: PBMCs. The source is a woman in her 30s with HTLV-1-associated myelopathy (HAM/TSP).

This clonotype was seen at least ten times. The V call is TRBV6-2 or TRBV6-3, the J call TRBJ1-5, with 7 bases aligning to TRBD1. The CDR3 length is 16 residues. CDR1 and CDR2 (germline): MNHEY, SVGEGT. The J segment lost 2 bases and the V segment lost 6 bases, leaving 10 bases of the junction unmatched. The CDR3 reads CASRYRDSLGNQPQHF. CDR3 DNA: TGTGCCAGCAGGTACCGGGACAGCCTAGGCAATCAGCCCCAGCATTTT.

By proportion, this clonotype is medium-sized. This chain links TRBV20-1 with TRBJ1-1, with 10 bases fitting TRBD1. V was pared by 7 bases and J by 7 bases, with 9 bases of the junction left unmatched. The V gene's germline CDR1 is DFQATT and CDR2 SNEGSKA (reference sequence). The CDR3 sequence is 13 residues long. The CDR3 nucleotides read TGCAGTGTAGTGACAGGGGGCAAGTATGAAGCTTTCTTT. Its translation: CSVVTGGKYEAFF.

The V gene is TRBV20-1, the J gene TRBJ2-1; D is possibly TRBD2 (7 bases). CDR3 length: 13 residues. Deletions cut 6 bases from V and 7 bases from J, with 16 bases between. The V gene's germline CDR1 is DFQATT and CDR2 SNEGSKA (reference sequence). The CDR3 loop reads CSAPWRGLNEQFF. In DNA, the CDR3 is TGCAGTGCGCCGTGGCGGGGGCTGAATGAGCAGTTCTTC.

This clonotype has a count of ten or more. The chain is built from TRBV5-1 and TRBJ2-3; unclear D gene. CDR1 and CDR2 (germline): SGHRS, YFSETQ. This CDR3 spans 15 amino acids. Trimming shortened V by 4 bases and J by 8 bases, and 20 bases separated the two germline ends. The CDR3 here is CASSTQTVLDTTQYF. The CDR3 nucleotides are TGCGCCAGCAGCACGCAAACGGTCCTAGACACTACGCAGTATTTT.

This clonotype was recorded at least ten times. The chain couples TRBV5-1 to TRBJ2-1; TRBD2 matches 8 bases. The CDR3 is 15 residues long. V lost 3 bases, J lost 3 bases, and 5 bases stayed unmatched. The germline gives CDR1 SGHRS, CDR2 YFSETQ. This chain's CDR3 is CASSSRAGVYNEQFF. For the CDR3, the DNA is TGCGCCAGCAGCTCAAGAGCGGGGGTCTACAATGAGCAGTTCTTC.

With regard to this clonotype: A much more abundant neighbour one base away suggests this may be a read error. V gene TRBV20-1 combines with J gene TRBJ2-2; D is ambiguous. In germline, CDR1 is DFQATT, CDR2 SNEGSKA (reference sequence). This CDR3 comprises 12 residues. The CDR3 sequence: CSVLSITWELFF. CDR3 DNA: TGCAGTGTGCTGTCAATCACCTGGGAGCTGTTTTTT.

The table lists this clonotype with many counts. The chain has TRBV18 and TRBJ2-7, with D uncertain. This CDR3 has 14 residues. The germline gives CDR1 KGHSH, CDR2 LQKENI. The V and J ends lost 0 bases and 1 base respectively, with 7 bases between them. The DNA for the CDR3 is TGTGCCAGCTCACCACCGTACGGGTCCTACGAGCAGTACTTC. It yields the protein CASSPPYGSYEQYF.

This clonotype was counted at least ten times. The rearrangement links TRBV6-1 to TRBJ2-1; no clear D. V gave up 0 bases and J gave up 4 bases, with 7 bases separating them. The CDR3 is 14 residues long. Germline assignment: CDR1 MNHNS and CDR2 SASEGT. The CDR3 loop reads CASSEAHRYNEQFF. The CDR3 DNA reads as TGTGCCAGCAGTGAAGCGCATAGATACAATGAGCAGTTCTTC.

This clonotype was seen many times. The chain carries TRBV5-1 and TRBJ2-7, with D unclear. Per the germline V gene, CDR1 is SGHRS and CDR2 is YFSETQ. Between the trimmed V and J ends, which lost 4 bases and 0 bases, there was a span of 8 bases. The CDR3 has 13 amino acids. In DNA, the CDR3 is TGCGCCAGCAGCACTACGAGCTCCTACGAGCAGTACTTC. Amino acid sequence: CASSTTSSYEQYF. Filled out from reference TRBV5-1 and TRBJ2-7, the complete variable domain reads KAGVTQTPRYLIKTRGQQVTLSCSPISGHRSVSWYQQTPGQGLQFLFEYFSETQRNKGNFPGRFSGRQFSNSRSEMNVSTLELGDSALYLCASSTTSSYEQYFGPGTRLTVT.

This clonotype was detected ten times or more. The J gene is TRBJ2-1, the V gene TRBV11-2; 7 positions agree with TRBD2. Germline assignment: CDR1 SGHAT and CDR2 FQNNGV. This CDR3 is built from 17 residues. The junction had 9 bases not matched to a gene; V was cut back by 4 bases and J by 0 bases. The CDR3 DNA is TGTGCCAGCAGCTCTAGACTAGCAGGGAGCTCCTACAATGAGCAGTTCTTC. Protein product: CASSSRLAGSSYNEQFF.

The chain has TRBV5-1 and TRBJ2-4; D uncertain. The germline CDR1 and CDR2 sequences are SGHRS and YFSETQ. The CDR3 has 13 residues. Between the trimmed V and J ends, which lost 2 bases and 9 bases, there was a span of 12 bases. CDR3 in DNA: TGCGCCAGCAGCTTCGCCAATGTGGCCATTCAGTACTTC. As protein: CASSFANVAIQYF.

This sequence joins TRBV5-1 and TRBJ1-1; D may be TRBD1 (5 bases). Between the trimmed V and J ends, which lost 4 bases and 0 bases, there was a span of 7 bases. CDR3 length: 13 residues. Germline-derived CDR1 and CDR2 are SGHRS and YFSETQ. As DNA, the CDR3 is TGCGCCAGCAGCGCAGGGATGAACACTGAAGCTTTCTTT. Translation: CASSAGMNTEAFF.

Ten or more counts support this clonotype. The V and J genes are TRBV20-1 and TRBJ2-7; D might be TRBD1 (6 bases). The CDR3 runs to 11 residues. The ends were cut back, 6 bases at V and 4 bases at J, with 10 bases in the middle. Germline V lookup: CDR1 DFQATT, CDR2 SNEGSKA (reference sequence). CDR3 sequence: CSATGSYEQYF. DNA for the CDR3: TGCAGTGCCACAGGGTCATACGAGCAGTACTTC.

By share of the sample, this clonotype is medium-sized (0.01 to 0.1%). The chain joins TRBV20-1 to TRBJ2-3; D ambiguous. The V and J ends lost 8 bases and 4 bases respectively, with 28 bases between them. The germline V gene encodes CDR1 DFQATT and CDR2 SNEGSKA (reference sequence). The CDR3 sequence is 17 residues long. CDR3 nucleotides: TGCAGTTCGAGAGAAAGGGCTCGACTCGCCGTCCCAGATACGCAGTATTTT. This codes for CSSRERARLAVPDTQYF.

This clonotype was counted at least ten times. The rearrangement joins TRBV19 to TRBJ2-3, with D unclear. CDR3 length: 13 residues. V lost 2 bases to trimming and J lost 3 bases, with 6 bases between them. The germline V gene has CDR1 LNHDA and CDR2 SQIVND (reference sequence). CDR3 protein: CASSIIATDTQYF. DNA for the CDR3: TGTGCCAGTAGTATAATCGCGACAGATACGCAGTATTTT.

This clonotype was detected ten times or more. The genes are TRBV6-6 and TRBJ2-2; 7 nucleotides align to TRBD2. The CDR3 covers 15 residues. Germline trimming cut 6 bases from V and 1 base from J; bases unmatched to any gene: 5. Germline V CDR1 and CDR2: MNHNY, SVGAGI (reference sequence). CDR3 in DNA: TGTGCCAGCAGACCCGGGGGGATGAACACCGGGGAGCTGTTTTTT. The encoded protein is CASRPGGMNTGELFF.

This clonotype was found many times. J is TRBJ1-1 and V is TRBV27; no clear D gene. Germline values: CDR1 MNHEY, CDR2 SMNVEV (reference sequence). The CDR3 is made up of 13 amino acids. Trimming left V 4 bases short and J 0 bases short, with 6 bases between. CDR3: CASSSPLNTEAFF. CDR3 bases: TGTGCCAGCAGTTCGCCTTTGAACACTGAAGCTTTCTTT.

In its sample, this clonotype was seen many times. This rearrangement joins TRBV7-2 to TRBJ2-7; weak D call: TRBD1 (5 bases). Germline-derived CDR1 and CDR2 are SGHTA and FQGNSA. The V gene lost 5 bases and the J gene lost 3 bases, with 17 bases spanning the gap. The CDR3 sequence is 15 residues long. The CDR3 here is CASSAGPGASYEQYF. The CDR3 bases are TGTGCCAGCAGCGCCGGGCCTGGGGCTAGCTACGAGCAGTACTTC.

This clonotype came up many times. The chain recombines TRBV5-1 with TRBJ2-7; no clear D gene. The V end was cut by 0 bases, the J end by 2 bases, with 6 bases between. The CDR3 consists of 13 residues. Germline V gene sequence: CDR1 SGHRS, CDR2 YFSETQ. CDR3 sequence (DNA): TGCGCCAGCAGCTTGGACAGAGCCTACGAGCAGTACTTC. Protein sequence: CASSLDRAYEQYF.

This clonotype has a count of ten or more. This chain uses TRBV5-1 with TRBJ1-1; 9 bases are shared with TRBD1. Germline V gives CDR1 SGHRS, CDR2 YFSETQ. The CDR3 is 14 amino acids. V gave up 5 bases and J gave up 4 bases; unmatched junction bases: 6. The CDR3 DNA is TGCGCCAGCAGACCAACAGGGGGCGTCACTGAAGCTTTCTTT. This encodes CASRPTGGVTEAFF.

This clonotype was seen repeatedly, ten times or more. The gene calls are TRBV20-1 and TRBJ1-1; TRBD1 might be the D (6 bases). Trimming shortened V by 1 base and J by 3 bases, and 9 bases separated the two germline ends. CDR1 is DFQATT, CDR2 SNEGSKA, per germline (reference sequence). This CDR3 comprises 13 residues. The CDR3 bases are TGCAGTGCTAGAGTCAACAGGGACACTGAAGCTTTCTTT. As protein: CSARVNRDTEAFF.

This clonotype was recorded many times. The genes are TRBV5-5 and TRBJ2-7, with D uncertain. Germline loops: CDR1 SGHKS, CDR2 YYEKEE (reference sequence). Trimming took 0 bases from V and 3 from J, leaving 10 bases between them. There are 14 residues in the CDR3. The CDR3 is CASSLERTHYEQYF. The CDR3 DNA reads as TGTGCCAGCAGCTTGGAGAGGACCCACTACGAGCAGTACTTC.

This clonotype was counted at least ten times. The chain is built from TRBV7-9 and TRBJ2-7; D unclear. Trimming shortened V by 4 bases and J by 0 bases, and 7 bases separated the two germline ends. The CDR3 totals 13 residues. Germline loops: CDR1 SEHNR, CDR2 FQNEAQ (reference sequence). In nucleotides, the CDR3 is TGTGCCAGCAGCTCATCGGTCTCCTACGAGCAGTACTTC. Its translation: CASSSSVSYEQYF. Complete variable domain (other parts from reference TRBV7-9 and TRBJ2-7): DTGVSQNPRHKITKRGQNVTFRCDPISEHNRLYWYRQTLGQGPEFLTYFQNEAQLEKSRLLSDRFSAERPKGSFSTLEIQRTEQGDSAMYLCASSSSVSYEQYFGPGTRLTVT.

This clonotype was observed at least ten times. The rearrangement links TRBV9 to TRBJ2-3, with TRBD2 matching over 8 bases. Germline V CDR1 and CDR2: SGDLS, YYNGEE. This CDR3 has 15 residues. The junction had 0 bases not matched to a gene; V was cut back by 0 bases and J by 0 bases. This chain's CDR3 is CASSVAGGSTDTQYF. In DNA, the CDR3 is TGTGCCAGCAGCGTAGCGGGGGGGAGCACAGATACGCAGTATTTT. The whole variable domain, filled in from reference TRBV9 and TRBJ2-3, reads DSGVTQTPKHLITATGQRVTLRCSPRSGDLSVYWYQQSLDQGLQFLIQYYNGEERAKGNILERFSAQQFPDLHSELNLSSLELGDSALYFCASSVAGGSTDTQYFGPGTRLTVL.

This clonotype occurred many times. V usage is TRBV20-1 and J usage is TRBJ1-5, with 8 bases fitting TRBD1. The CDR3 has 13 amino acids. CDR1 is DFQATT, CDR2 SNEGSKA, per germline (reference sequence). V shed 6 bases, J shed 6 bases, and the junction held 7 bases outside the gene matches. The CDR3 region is CSASQGALQPQHF. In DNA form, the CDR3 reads TGCAGTGCGAGCCAGGGGGCTCTTCAGCCCCAGCATTTT.